The entry below describes one T cell receptor (beta chain). TCRdb's copy holds only in-frame clones and misses some; the assay was immunoSEQ multiplex PCR. The sample lists about 55,000 clones, around 90% occurring once. This CDR3 is 17 amino acids long. Trimming shortened V by 0 bases and J by 7 bases, and 21 bases separated the two germline ends. From germline, CDR1 is KGHDR and CDR2 SFDVKD. This sample was taken from a study of blood T cell repertoires in COVID-19. For the study at large: The United States, Italy and Spain provided the acute and convalescent COVID-19 samples.

This TCR was recovered from a human donor with active COVID-19. The donor label of this sample is uncertain. Material for sequencing was peripheral blood. V usage is TRBV24-1 and J usage is TRBJ2-7, with D possibly matching TRBD2 (6 bases). The CDR3 sequence: CATSDLAGPSRPREQYV. The CDR3 nucleotides read TGTGCCACCAGTGATTTGGCGGGACCGAGTCGGCCTAGGGAGCAGTACGTC.